This T cell receptor (beta chain) is from a study of blood T cell repertoires in COVID-19. In the study overall: Nucleic acid was either cDNA or gDNA, and it came from T cells, B-cell-depleted T cells, or PBMCs.

Only in-frame clones appear in the TCRdb table, and some are missing; sequencing was by immunoSEQ multiplex PCR. The sample lists 180,000 or so clones, about 86% seen once, with 3.6% in the top ten. Trimming left V 0 bases short and J 5 bases short, with 15 bases between. In germline, CDR1 is LGHNA, CDR2 YNFKEQ. The CDR3 totals 16 residues. The genes are TRBV4-2 and TRBJ2-3; D ambiguous. This sequence was found in a woman between 50 and 59 years old in a cohort exposed to, infected with or recovered from COVID-19 (not recorded which). Sequenced input: PBMCs or T cells enriched from blood (not recorded which). CDR3 bases: TGTGCCAGCAGCCAAGACGTCTCCTCAGTTGGAGATACGCAGTATTTT. This encodes CASSQDVSSVGDTQYF.